What follows is one T cell receptor (beta chain) and its context. What it recognizes is unknown. PCR employed 60 Vbeta and 13 Jbeta primers. The data were produced by immunoSEQ multiplex PCR, yet TCRdb's version contains in-frame clones alone and is incomplete. The sample records about 120,000 clones, over 60% being singletons. This sample stems from a study of cytomegalovirus exposure and HLA in healthy donors. Healthy bone marrow donors made up the cohort. Whole-study findings and limits: On later analysis, the bulk of CMV-associated TCR beta chains appeared to be HLA-restricted. Further analysis, carried out later, found HLA-associated TCR beta chains more clonally expanded than equally common other chains.

This receptor was taken from a middle-aged woman in good health and CMV-seropositive. The sequencing input was PBMCs.

The CDR3 region is CASSRGGHSAGELFF. DNA for the CDR3: TGTGCCAGCAGTAGGGGGGGGCATAGTGCCGGGGAGCTGTTTTTT. The V gene is TRBV7-2, the J gene TRBJ2-2; D possibly corresponds to TRBD2 (7 bases). The germline V gene encodes CDR1 SGHTA and CDR2 FQGNSA. This CDR3 has 15 amino acids. The V gene lost 6 bases and the J gene lost 6 bases, with 17 bases spanning the gap.